The clone carrying this T cell receptor (beta chain) was found a few times. These data belong to a study of T-cell reconstitution after alpha-beta-depleted transplantation in children. Molecular barcoding with unique molecular identifiers was used for the TCRbeta library. TCRdb ran MiXCR on the PCR reads and lists one entry per CDR3 protein. This table has over 150,000 distinct CDR3 sequences, 13% to 15% appearing once. Sequenced material: PBMCs from the stem cell graft donor, taken from the stem cell graft. This TCR derives from a human donor who donated a stem cell graft to a child with acute lymphoblastic leukemia.

In nucleotides, the CDR3 is TGTGCCAGCAGCTTAGAAGGACAGGGTGCCTTTTCGAGAGGAAACACCATATATTTT. Protein product: CASSLEGQGAFSRGNTIYF. The chain employs TRBV11-2 and TRBJ1-3, with TRBD1 identical over 8 bases. V lost 0 bases and J lost 4; bases outside the gene matches: 14. Germline V gives CDR1 SGHAT, CDR2 FQNNGV. The CDR3 covers 19 residues.